This TCR beta chain was captured by sequencing in a study of radiotherapy plus CTLA-4 blockade in lung cancer. Overall study: An objective response was seen in roughly 20% of patients, and disease control in roughly 28%. Notes on the study in general: It was early blood T cell clone dynamics, with interferon-beta, that reportedly best predicted response.

The protocol was immunoSEQ multiplex PCR, while the TCRdb copy is restricted to in-frame clones and leaves out a portion. There are 81,000 or so clones in the sample; more than 85% occur only once, and roughly 0.95% lies in the top ten. It was focal radiation plus CTLA-4 blockade with ipilimumab that patients with chemo-refractory metastatic non-small-cell lung cancer received. About this clone: What it recognizes is unknown.

This receptor was identified in a human donor with non-small cell lung cancer who had stable disease on radiotherapy plus ipilimumab. Sequences were derived from peripheral blood, sampled from a patient treated with radiotherapy plus ipilimumab.

The chain's CDR3 is CASSLEVAGLPTGELFF. Here the CDR3 DNA reads TGTGCCAGCAGCTTAGAGGTAGCAGGTCTCCCCACCGGGGAGCTGTTTTTT. This chain joins TRBV7-6 and TRBJ2-2; D uncertain. Germline CDR1 and CDR2: SGHVS and FNYEAQ. Trimming removed 1 base at V and 4 bases at J, with 16 bases between. The CDR3 spans 17 residues.